This note documents a single TCR beta chain sequence. The antigen is unknown. These data come from a study of OX40 agonist ivuxolimab in advanced cancers. General study results and limits: Partial responders dosed at 0.1-3.0 mg/kg displayed clonal expansion ranking among the lowest.

TCRdb's table, derived via immunoSEQ multiplex PCR, lists solely in-frame clones and lacks some. The repertoire has some 66,000 clones, 75% to 90% of them found once; the top ten carry under 2.5%. This CDR3 is built from 15 residues. J gave up 5 bases and V 5 bases, and 9 bases lay outside the gene matches. Germline V gene sequence: CDR1 KGHSH, CDR2 LQKENI. The sample in question was CD4+ or CD8+ T cells sorted from blood, obtained in a trial of the OX40 agonist ivuxolimab. The clonotype was recovered from an adult with an advanced solid tumor such as melanoma, head and neck, liver or kidney cancer. J is TRBJ2-3 and V is TRBV18, with 8 bases fitting TRBD1. The CDR3 DNA sequence: TGTGCCAGCTCAGCCGGACAGGGAGTCGTAGATACGCAGTATTTT. Translation: CASSAGQGVVDTQYF.